The rows below give T cell receptor beta chains drawn from one sample of a study of blood T cell repertoires in COVID-19. The table came from immunoSEQ multiplex PCR; TCRdb's copy has only in-frame clones and leaves some out. The sample has some 260,000 clones, 80% to 95% seen once. Material: PBMCs or T cells enriched from blood (not recorded which). These receptors all come from a woman aged 18-35 years who had recovered from COVID-19. Each CDR3 is given with its conserved first and last residue. A D gene is named only where the DNA matches it firmly. Clone sizes are given selectively: once, few, many, or a class where the clone is expanded.

V,D,size,J,DNA,CDR3
TRBV28,.,.,TRBJ1-5,TGTGCCAGCAGTTCTGAGGATAGGGGGCAGCCCCAGCATTTT,CASSSEDRGQPQHF
TRBV5-4,.,.,TRBJ2-7,TGTGCCAGCAGCCAGGGACTCCCGGACGAGCAGTACTTC,CASSQGLPDEQYF
TRBV27,TRBD1,.,TRBJ1-1,TGTGCCAGCATTTCGACAGGGGCCACTGAAGCTTTCTTT,CASISTGATEAFF
TRBV4-1,TRBD2,.,TRBJ2-7,TGCGCCAGCAGCCAACTAAGCGGGGCCCGCTACGAGCAGTACTTC,CASSQLSGARYEQYF
TRBV27,TRBD1,.,TRBJ2-7,TGTGCCAGCAGTTTCCATGACAGGGGGCTTCTGTACTTC,CASSFHDRGLLYF
TRBV20-1,.,.,TRBJ1-5,TGCAGTGCTAGTCCCGGTCAGGTATTGGAGCCCCAGCATTTT,CSASPGQVLEPQHF
TRBV19,TRBD2,.,TRBJ2-1,TGTGCCAGTAGTATACTAGCGGGAGGGCCGGGTGAGCAGTTCTTC,CASSILAGGPGEQFF
TRBV27,.,.,TRBJ2-1,TGTGCCAGCAGTGGGGGACTGGGTCTGAATGAGCAGTTCTTC,CASSGGLGLNEQFF
TRBV7-9,TRBD2,.,TRBJ2-5,TGTGCCAGCAGCCCCTCTCGTAGCGGGCAAGAGACCCAGTACTTC,CASSPSRSGQETQYF
TRBV5-6,.,.,TRBJ2-2,TGTGCCAGCAGCTTGTGGTGGGAGCAGAACACCGGGGAGCTGTTTTTT,CASSLWWEQNTGELFF
TRBV7-2,TRBD2,.,TRBJ2-1,TGTGCCAGCAGCTTAGGACTAGCGGGGGGGCGCGATGAGCAGTTCTTC,CASSLGLAGGRDEQFF
TRBV4-1,.,.,TRBJ1-2,TGCGCCAGCAGCCAAGCTCCGGGAGGGCTTTATGGCTACACCTTC,CASSQAPGGLYGYTF
TRBV7-2,.,.,TRBJ2-3,TGTGCCAGCAGCCCCCAGGGGCGCACAGATACGCAGTATTTT,CASSPQGRTDTQYF
TRBV6-2/TRBV6-3,.,.,TRBJ2-5,TGTGCCAGCAGTTTCAAGGGGTTGGTCCAAGAGACCCAGTACTTC,CASSFKGLVQETQYF
TRBV4-3,.,once,TRBJ1-2,TGCGCCAGCAGCCAAGATCGGGGGAGCCGAGCCCTCGGCTACACCTTC,CASSQDRGSRALGYTF
TRBV4-3,TRBD1,.,TRBJ1-2,TGCGCCAGCAGCCAATCGACAGGGGGGAGTGGCTACACCTTC,CASSQSTGGSGYTF
TRBV7-9,.,.,TRBJ2-4,TGTGCCAGTACAGGAGCGGGAGCCAAAAACATTCAGTACTTC,CASTGAGAKNIQYF
TRBV4-1,TRBD1,.,TRBJ1-4,TGCGCCAGCAGCCAAGGGGGACAGGGGAAGGAAAAACTGTTTTTT,CASSQGGQGKEKLFF
TRBV2,TRBD2,.,TRBJ2-1,TGTGCCATGCGGGGCGGGAGCTCCTACAATGAGCAGTTCTTC,CAMRGGSSYNEQFF
TRBV3-1/TRBV3-2,.,.,TRBJ1-1,TGTGCCAGCAGCCCGGGGAAACAGGGTCTGCATTTTTTGAACACTGAAGCTTTCTTT,CASSPGKQGLHFLNTEAFF
TRBV2,TRBD1,.,TRBJ1-2,TGTGCCAGCAGTGAGCAGGGGGCGGTCTATGGCTACACCTTC,CASSEQGAVYGYTF
TRBV4-2,.,.,TRBJ2-1,TGTGCCAGCGGGCCTCCCATGGCGACAGACCAAAGCTCCTACAATGAGCAGTTCTTC,CASGPPMATDQSSYNEQFF
TRBV7-9,TRBD2,.,TRBJ2-7,TGTGCCAGCAGCTCAACTAGCGGTCCCACCTACGAGCAGTACTTC,CASSSTSGPTYEQYF
TRBV4-3,TRBD1,.,TRBJ1-3,TGCGCCAGCAGCCACGGACAGGGAGCCGGAAACACCATATATTTT,CASSHGQGAGNTIYF
TRBV29-1,TRBD1,.,TRBJ1-4,TGCAGCGCTGGACAGGCCCGTTCTGCAACTAATGAAAAACTGTTTTTT,CSAGQARSATNEKLFF
TRBV4-2,TRBD2,.,TRBJ2-4,TGTGCCAGCAGCCCCGGACTAGCGGGGGGAACCCTAGCCAAAAACATTCAGTACTTC,CASSPGLAGGTLAKNIQYF
TRBV7-8,TRBD2,.,TRBJ2-7,TGTGCCAGCAGCTTATATAGCGGGTCCTACTACGAGCAGTACTTC,CASSLYSGSYYEQYF
TRBV2,.,.,TRBJ1-2,TGTGCCAGCAGGGGTCAGGGTGACGGCTACACCTTC,CASRGQGDGYTF
TRBV25-1,.,.,TRBJ1-2,TGTGCCAGCAGTGAAGTCGGCGGCTACTATGGCTACACCTTC,CASSEVGGYYGYTF
TRBV19,.,.,TRBJ1-3,TGTGCCAGTAGACCCACAGTGGTTTCTGGAAACACCATATATTTT,CASRPTVVSGNTIYF
TRBV10-3,.,.,TRBJ1-1,TGTGCCATCAGGACGGGTTCCATGAACACTGAAGCTTTCTTT,CAIRTGSMNTEAFF
TRBV27,.,.,TRBJ2-5,TGTGCCAGCAGTGAGACAGCCAGGTTTGTCACCCAGTACTTC,CASSETARFVTQYF
TRBV5-1,.,.,TRBJ2-7,TGCGCCAGCAGCCCAGGGGGGACAAGAGACGAGCAGTACTTC,CASSPGGTRDEQYF
TRBV10-3,.,.,TRBJ1-1,TGTGCCATCACCGCCAGTATCATGAACACTGAAGCTTTCTTT,CAITASIMNTEAFF
TRBV5-1,.,.,TRBJ1-2,TGCGCCAGCAGCCCGAGCGTCAACTATGGCTACACCTTC,CASSPSVNYGYTF
TRBV7-6,TRBD1,.,TRBJ2-6,TGTGCCAGCAGCTTAATCGGACAGGGTCCTGGGGCCAACGTCCTGACTTTC,CASSLIGQGPGANVLTF
TRBV5-1,.,.,TRBJ2-3,TGCGCCAGCAGTGGGGCGGGGGCTTTCACAGATACGCAGTATTTT,CASSGAGAFTDTQYF
TRBV28,.,.,TRBJ1-2,TGTGCCAGCGACGGGACGGGAGGTAATGGCTACACCTTC,CASDGTGGNGYTF
TRBV5-1,TRBD1,.,TRBJ2-5,TGCGCCAGCAGCTTGGTTGGACAGGGGAGGGCCCAGTACTTC,CASSLVGQGRAQYF
TRBV7-2,TRBD2,.,TRBJ2-7,TGTGCCAGCACCCGACCAGGGACTAGCGGGTCGAGCTCCTACGAGCAGTACTTC,CASTRPGTSGSSSYEQYF
TRBV5-1,TRBD2,.,TRBJ2-2,TGCGCCAGCAGCATTAGCGGGGGAAACACCGGGGAGCTGTTTTTT,CASSISGGNTGELFF
TRBV4-2,.,once,TRBJ1-4,TGTGCCAGCAGCCCCGACATCCTAATGACAGGTTTCAATTCGGAAGCAATTAATGAAAAACTGTTTTTT,CASSPDILMTGFNSEAINEKLFF
TRBV5-6,.,.,TRBJ1-1,TGTGCCAGCAGCTTGGGGCTGCTAAGGGAGGGTGCTGAAGCTTTCTTT,CASSLGLLREGAEAFF